The clone carrying this T cell receptor beta chain has ten or more counts. Its antigen is currently unknown. This sample was included in a study of regulatory T cells in long-lasting Graves disease. Study findings and constraints: Persistent patients had more shared public clonotypes (fewer than 3,000) than new patients (about 870).

From germline, CDR1 is LGHDT and CDR2 YNNKEL (reference sequence). V gave up 4 bases and J gave up 2 bases; unmatched junction bases: 7. CDR3 length equals 16 residues. Time point noted: newly diagnosed GD, antithyroid drugs for less than 3 months. PBMCs provided the RNA from which the TCR library was made. Researchers made TCR beta libraries by using iRepertoire HTBI primers and running Arm-PCR on CDR3 regions. MiXCR was run by TCRdb on the multiplex PCR reads, yielding one entry per CDR3 protein. Found here are about 450,000 distinct CDR3 sequences, about a sixth of them singletons; the top ten hold about 10%. This sample was also put to use in a study of T cells in Graves' hyperthyroidism and ophthalmopathy. That source adds: Orbital computed tomography and thyroid ultrasound, together with serum TRAb and thyroxine and clinical symptoms, were used for diagnoses. In the first-round RT-PCR of the TCR CDR3, the HTBI primer set was used.

This sample comprised peripheral blood mononuclear cells (PBMCs), obtained at new diagnosis, from a patient treated with antithyroid drugs. The rearrangement joins TRBV3-1 to TRBJ2-3, with TRBD1 matching over 9 bases. The clonotype was recovered from a woman in her twenties or thirties with Graves disease. The CDR3 DNA reads as TGTGCCAGCAGCCTAAGGACAGGGGTAGTCACAGATACGCAGTATTTT. As protein: CASSLRTGVVTDTQYF.